Many counts were recorded for the clone carrying this T cell receptor (beta chain). TRAV- and TRBV-specific primers primed first-strand cDNA, covering alpha and beta chains. TCR amplification involved 15 to 20 PCR cycles with a constant-region primer and V-primer adapter. MiXCR, applied by TCRdb to the reads, yields one record per CDR3 protein. The sample carries tens of thousands of distinct CDR3 sequences, 20% to 25% recorded once. The CDR3 consists of 15 residues. Germline CDR1 is LNHDA and CDR2 is SQIVND (reference sequence). Trimming cost V 7 bases and J 4 bases; bases outside gene matches: 10. This entry comes from a study of low-dose radiotherapy and immunotherapy resistance in tumors. Turning to the study itself: Oral aspirin 300 mg was taken by patients daily for four cycles from cycle 1 day 1.

The sample's time point: after trial treatment. Noted treatment: LDRT plus nivolumab, ipilimumab, low-dose cyclophosphamide and aspirin (RACIN trial). This sequence was found in a female donor with ovarian cancer. The sequencing here drew on PBMCs, taken after low-dose radiotherapy plus immunotherapy. The chain uses TRBV19 and TRBJ1-1; TRBD1 matches at 9 bases. The CDR3 DNA is TGTGCCAGTATCCGGGACAGGGTGTCGGCCACTGAAGCTTTCTTT. Its protein is CASIRDRVSATEAFF.